This paragraph reports one T cell receptor (beta chain). Isolating PBMCs gave at least 6.5 million of these cells per sample. This specimen belongs to a study of blood T cells in healthy people across ages. Together with a sample-barcoded 5' primer, a J-beta primer mix was included in a second PCR lasting about 7 to 12 cycles. Via MiXCR, TCRdb re-called the 5' RACE reads, giving one row per CDR3 protein. The data show about 830,000 distinct CDR3 sequences, roughly 50% seen once. The CDR3 runs 12 residues. V lost 1 base to trimming and J lost 13 bases, with 11 bases between them. Germline assignment: CDR1 LGHDT and CDR2 YNNKEL (reference sequence).

The sequence derives from a man in his thirties or forties in good health. Sequenced material: blood. This chain joins TRBV3-1 and TRBJ1-5; D gene unclear. Here the CDR3 DNA reads TGTGCCAGCAGCCAAGGAACCGGCCAACAGCATTTT. It codes for CASSQGTGQQHF.